This is a list of T cell receptor beta chains from one sample in a study of cytomegalovirus exposure and HLA in healthy donors. Profiled with immunoSEQ multiplex PCR; TCRdb holds only in-frame clones, not every one. This table holds about 90,000 clones, approximately 60% found once. Sample: PBMCs. All receptors come from a woman aged 50 to 60 in good health and CMV-seropositive. Both conserved end residues are part of each CDR3. Each record gives: clone size, D gene, J gene, V gene, CDR3 protein, CDR3 DNA. D genes are given only for firm matches. Clone size is stated in some rows and not others, as once, few, many or a class when expanded.

clone_size: .; d_call: TRBD1; j_call: TRBJ1-1; v_call: TRBV7-3; cdr3_aa: CASSEGANTEAFF; cdr3_nt: TGTGCCAGCAGTGAGGGGGCGAACACTGAAGCTTTCTTT
clone_size: .; d_call: .; j_call: TRBJ1-4; v_call: TRBV2; cdr3_aa: CASSPSRHVTNEKLFF; cdr3_nt: TGTGCCAGCAGTCCCTCTCGACACGTAACTAATGAAAAACTGTTTTTT
clone_size: .; d_call: TRBD1; j_call: TRBJ1-4; v_call: TRBV5-1; cdr3_aa: CASSLTKTGGNEKLFF; cdr3_nt: TGCGCCAGCAGCTTGACGAAGACAGGGGGTAATGAAAAACTGTTTTTT
clone_size: .; d_call: .; j_call: TRBJ2-1; v_call: TRBV11-3; cdr3_aa: CASSPGGGSNEQFF; cdr3_nt: TGTGCCAGCAGCCCCGGTGGAGGGAGTAATGAGCAGTTCTTC
clone_size: .; d_call: TRBD2; j_call: TRBJ2-1; v_call: TRBV7-3; cdr3_aa: CASSRTGLAGVSSYNEQFF; cdr3_nt: TGTGCCAGCAGCCGAACGGGACTAGCGGGCGTTAGCTCCTACAATGAGCAGTTCTTC
clone_size: .; d_call: .; j_call: TRBJ2-7; v_call: TRBV9; cdr3_aa: CASSEGGSSYEQYF; cdr3_nt: TGTGCCAGCAGCGAAGGAGGTAGCTCCTACGAGCAGTACTTC
clone_size: .; d_call: .; j_call: TRBJ1-1; v_call: TRBV2; cdr3_aa: CASSPQGFDTEAFF; cdr3_nt: TGTGCCAGCAGCCCTCAGGGGTTTGACACTGAAGCTTTCTTT
clone_size: .; d_call: .; j_call: TRBJ1-5; v_call: TRBV5-6; cdr3_aa: CASSRGGQPQHF; cdr3_nt: TGTGCCAGCAGCCGGGGGGGTCAGCCCCAGCATTTT
clone_size: .; d_call: .; j_call: TRBJ1-1; v_call: TRBV30; cdr3_aa: CAWSSGSGGTEAFF; cdr3_nt: TGTGCCTGGAGTTCGGGATCGGGGGGGACTGAAGCTTTCTTT
clone_size: few; d_call: TRBD2; j_call: TRBJ2-1; v_call: TRBV11-2; cdr3_aa: CASSLGTSGYNEQFF; cdr3_nt: TGTGCCAGCAGCCTCGGGACTAGCGGGTACAATGAGCAGTTCTTC
clone_size: .; d_call: .; j_call: TRBJ1-1; v_call: TRBV11-3; cdr3_aa: CASSFSRNTEAFF; cdr3_nt: TGTGCCAGCAGCTTTAGTCGTAACACTGAAGCTTTCTTT
clone_size: .; d_call: TRBD1; j_call: TRBJ1-3; v_call: TRBV7-6; cdr3_aa: CASSPAPPTGGGNTIYF; cdr3_nt: TGTGCCAGCAGCCCGGCACCCCCGACAGGGGGTGGAAACACCATATATTTT
clone_size: .; d_call: .; j_call: TRBJ1-1; v_call: TRBV7-9; cdr3_aa: CSSSMIQGGEAFF; cdr3_nt: TGTTCCAGCAGCATGATACAGGGTGGGGAAGCTTTCTTT
clone_size: .; d_call: .; j_call: TRBJ2-6; v_call: TRBV27; cdr3_aa: CASSLLGVGANVLTF; cdr3_nt: TGTGCCAGCAGTTTATTAGGGGTAGGGGCCAACGTCCTGACTTTC
clone_size: .; d_call: .; j_call: TRBJ2-7; v_call: TRBV18; cdr3_aa: CASSPNVEYSSAEQYF; cdr3_nt: TGTGCCAGCTCACCCAACGTGGAGTACAGTAGCGCCGAGCAGTACTTC
clone_size: .; d_call: .; j_call: TRBJ1-6; v_call: TRBV4-1; cdr3_aa: CASSQDPGGNSPLHF; cdr3_nt: TGCGCCAGCAGCCAAGATCCGGGGGGTAATTCACCCCTCCACTTT
clone_size: .; d_call: TRBD1; j_call: TRBJ2-3; v_call: TRBV7-8; cdr3_aa: CASSSYPGQGADTQYF; cdr3_nt: TGTGCCAGCAGCTCCTACCCCGGACAGGGCGCAGATACGCAGTATTTT
clone_size: .; d_call: .; j_call: TRBJ1-6; v_call: TRBV10-3; cdr3_aa: CAISASMGAGSPLHF; cdr3_nt: TGTGCCATCAGTGCATCCATGGGGGCAGGGTCACCCCTCCACTTT
clone_size: .; d_call: .; j_call: TRBJ1-1; v_call: TRBV6-5; cdr3_aa: CASSYQGTGTEAFF; cdr3_nt: TGTGCCAGCAGTTATCAGGGGACGGGGACTGAAGCTTTCTTT
clone_size: .; d_call: .; j_call: TRBJ1-5; v_call: TRBV15; cdr3_aa: CATSRDSRYEYTGNQPQHF; cdr3_nt: TGTGCCACCAGCAGAGATTCCAGGTATGAATATACGGGCAATCAGCCCCAGCATTTT
clone_size: .; d_call: .; j_call: TRBJ2-3; v_call: TRBV25-1; cdr3_aa: CASSEGISGRTDTQYF; cdr3_nt: TGTGCCAGCAGTGAGGGGATTAGCGGACGCACAGATACGCAGTATTTT
clone_size: many; d_call: .; j_call: TRBJ2-1; v_call: TRBV19; cdr3_aa: CASSTTVGNEQFF; cdr3_nt: TGTGCCAGTAGTACCACAGTGGGCAATGAGCAGTTCTTC
clone_size: .; d_call: .; j_call: TRBJ2-2; v_call: TRBV28; cdr3_aa: CASSPRTGELFF; cdr3_nt: TGTGCCAGCAGCCCTCGGACCGGGGAGCTGTTTTTT
clone_size: few; d_call: TRBD1; j_call: TRBJ1-4; v_call: TRBV11-2; cdr3_aa: CASSTIQGPSGSNEKLFF; cdr3_nt: TGTGCCAGCAGCACCATACAGGGGCCCTCGGGCTCTAATGAAAAACTGTTTTTT
clone_size: .; d_call: .; j_call: TRBJ1-1; v_call: TRBV7-8; cdr3_aa: CASSLGGGGNTEAFF; cdr3_nt: TGTGCCAGCAGCTTAGGCGGGGGAGGGAACACTGAAGCTTTCTTT
clone_size: .; d_call: TRBD1; j_call: TRBJ1-2; v_call: TRBV15; cdr3_aa: CATSRDQGTEGYTF; cdr3_nt: TGTGCCACCAGCAGAGATCAAGGGACAGAAGGCTACACCTTC
clone_size: .; d_call: TRBD2; j_call: TRBJ2-7; v_call: TRBV2; cdr3_aa: CATAGDSYEQYF; cdr3_nt: TGTGCCACAGCGGGGGATTCCTACGAGCAGTACTTC
clone_size: .; d_call: .; j_call: TRBJ1-2; v_call: TRBV11-2; cdr3_aa: CASSLSAGMNYGYTF; cdr3_nt: TGTGCCAGCAGCCTCTCGGCGGGTATGAACTATGGCTACACCTTC
clone_size: .; d_call: .; j_call: TRBJ1-6; v_call: TRBV6-6; cdr3_aa: CASSFGGAPLHF; cdr3_nt: TGTGCCAGCAGTTTTGGAGGGGCACCCCTCCACTTT
clone_size: few; d_call: .; j_call: TRBJ2-2; v_call: TRBV7-3; cdr3_aa: CASSRWGMGAANTGELFF; cdr3_nt: TGTGCCAGCAGCCGATGGGGGATGGGGGCCGCGAACACCGGGGAGCTGTTTTTT
clone_size: .; d_call: .; j_call: TRBJ1-4; v_call: TRBV7-6; cdr3_aa: CASSLVGENEKLFF; cdr3_nt: TGTGCCAGCAGCTTAGTCGGGGAGAATGAAAAACTGTTTTTT
clone_size: once; d_call: .; j_call: TRBJ1-5; v_call: TRBV28; cdr3_aa: CASSLETGINQPQHF; cdr3_nt: TGTGCCAGCAGTTTAGAAACAGGGATTAATCAGCCCCAGCATTTT
clone_size: .; d_call: .; j_call: TRBJ2-7; v_call: TRBV28; cdr3_aa: CASSRDIYEQYF; cdr3_nt: TGTGCCAGCAGTCGGGACATTTACGAGCAGTACTTC
clone_size: .; d_call: TRBD2; j_call: TRBJ2-1; v_call: TRBV7-2; cdr3_aa: CASSLGGGAPVNEQFF; cdr3_nt: TGTGCCAGCAGCTTGGGCGGGGGGGCTCCAGTCAATGAGCAGTTCTTC
clone_size: .; d_call: .; j_call: TRBJ1-1; v_call: TRBV30; cdr3_aa: CAWSGSERLNTEAFF; cdr3_nt: TGTGCCTGGAGTGGAAGTGAGCGTCTGAACACTGAAGCTTTCTTT
clone_size: few; d_call: .; j_call: TRBJ1-5; v_call: TRBV15; cdr3_aa: CATSRDGSNQPQHF; cdr3_nt: TGTGCCACCAGCAGAGATGGCAGCAATCAGCCCCAGCATTTT
clone_size: once; d_call: .; j_call: TRBJ1-1; v_call: TRBV28; cdr3_aa: CASRSSWGLNTEAFF; cdr3_nt: TGTGCCAGCAGATCTAGCTGGGGATTGAACACTGAAGCTTTCTTT
clone_size: .; d_call: .; j_call: TRBJ2-7; v_call: TRBV4-1; cdr3_aa: CASSPLQGTSREQYF; cdr3_nt: TGCGCCAGCAGCCCTCTACAGGGAACCTCCAGGGAGCAGTACTTC
clone_size: .; d_call: TRBD1; j_call: TRBJ1-1; v_call: TRBV30; cdr3_aa: CAWSDTGTGSLEAFF; cdr3_nt: TGTGCCTGGAGTGACACCGGGACAGGGAGTTTGGAAGCTTTCTTT
clone_size: few; d_call: .; j_call: TRBJ2-7; v_call: TRBV7-8; cdr3_aa: CASSLALASHEQYF; cdr3_nt: TGTGCCAGCAGCTTAGCGCTGGCTAGCCACGAGCAGTACTTC
clone_size: few; d_call: TRBD2; j_call: TRBJ2-2; v_call: TRBV7-3; cdr3_aa: CASSLNQRGNTGELFF; cdr3_nt: TGTGCCAGCAGCTTAAATCAGCGGGGGAACACCGGGGAGCTGTTTTTT
clone_size: .; d_call: TRBD1; j_call: TRBJ1-3; v_call: TRBV25-1; cdr3_aa: CASSGQAGNTIYF; cdr3_nt: TGTGCCAGCTCGGGACAGGCTGGAAACACCATATATTTT
clone_size: .; d_call: TRBD1; j_call: TRBJ2-1; v_call: TRBV6-6; cdr3_aa: CASGTGTAYNEQFF; cdr3_nt: TGTGCCAGCGGCACCGGGACAGCCTACAATGAGCAGTTCTTC
clone_size: few; d_call: TRBD1; j_call: TRBJ1-6; v_call: TRBV11-2; cdr3_aa: CASSQTGDSNSPLHF; cdr3_nt: TGTGCCAGCAGCCAGACAGGGGATAGTAATTCACCCCTCCACTTT
clone_size: .; d_call: .; j_call: TRBJ1-4; v_call: TRBV28; cdr3_aa: CASSIGQVLANEKLFF; cdr3_nt: TGTGCCAGCAGTATAGGACAAGTTCTAGCTAATGAAAAACTGTTTTTT
clone_size: .; d_call: .; j_call: TRBJ2-3; v_call: TRBV4-1; cdr3_aa: CASSQDRPGGPDTQYF; cdr3_nt: TGCGCCAGCAGCCAAGATAGGCCCGGGGGGCCAGATACGCAGTATTTT